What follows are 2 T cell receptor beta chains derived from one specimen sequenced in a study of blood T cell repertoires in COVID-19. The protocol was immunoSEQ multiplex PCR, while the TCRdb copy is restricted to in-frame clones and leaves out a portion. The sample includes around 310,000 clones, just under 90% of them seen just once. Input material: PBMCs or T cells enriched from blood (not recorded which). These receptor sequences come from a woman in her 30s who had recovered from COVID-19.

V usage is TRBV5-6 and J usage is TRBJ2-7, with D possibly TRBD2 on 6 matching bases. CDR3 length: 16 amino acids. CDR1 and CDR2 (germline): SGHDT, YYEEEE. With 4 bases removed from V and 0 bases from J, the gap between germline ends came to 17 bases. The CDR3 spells CASSTVGGSASYEQYF. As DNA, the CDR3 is TGTGCCAGCAGCACGGTGGGGGGAAGCGCCTCCTACGAGCAGTACTTC.

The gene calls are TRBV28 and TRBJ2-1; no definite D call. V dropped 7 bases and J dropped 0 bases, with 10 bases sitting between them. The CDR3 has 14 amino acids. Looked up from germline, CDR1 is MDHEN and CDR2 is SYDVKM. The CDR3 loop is CASTPRPSYNEQFF. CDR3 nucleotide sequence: TGTGCCAGCACCCCCCGTCCCTCCTACAATGAGCAGTTCTTC.